Following are 32 T cell receptor beta chains from one sample sequenced in a study of T cell responses to AZD1222 COVID-19 vaccine. Produced via immunoSEQ multiplex PCR; TCRdb's table is partial and in-frame only. The sample lists 150,000 to 180,000 clones, around 90% occurring once. Sequenced here: peripheral blood, sampled on day 0 of AZD1222 vaccination. These receptors all stem from an adult in good health.

V and J are TRBV15 and TRBJ2-1; 11 bases line up with TRBD2. Germline V gives CDR1 LNHNV, CDR2 YYDKDF (reference sequence). The CDR3 loop spans 16 amino acids. V lost 0 bases and J lost 9; bases outside the gene matches: 7. For the CDR3, the DNA is TGTGCCACCAGCAGAGATCTACCGACTAGCGGGGTTGAGCAGTTCTTC. It is translated as CATSRDLPTSGVEQFF.

DNA for the CDR3: TGCAGCGTTGAAACGGGCCCCCCTTTTGGCTACTCCTACGAGCAGTACTTC. This codes for CSVETGPPFGYSYEQYF. The chain has TRBV29-1 and TRBJ2-7; D call uncertain. The length of the CDR3 is 17 residues. The ends were cut back, 2 bases at V and 0 bases at J, with 20 bases in the middle. The germline V gene encodes CDR1 SQVTM and CDR2 ANQGSEA.

This chain links TRBV5-1 with TRBJ2-1, with TRBD2 matching over 8 bases. The trim removed 1 base at V and 6 bases at J, leaving 6 bases unmatched. This CDR3 contains 15 residues. Per germline, CDR1 SGHRS and CDR2 YFSETQ. DNA of the CDR3: TGCGCCAGCAGCTTGTCGGTGACTAGCGTCAATGAGCAGTTCTTC. It encodes CASSLSVTSVNEQFF.

The chain is built from TRBV13 and TRBJ1-1, with 9 bases identical to TRBD1. Germline CDR1 PRHDT, CDR2 FYEKMQ (reference sequence). Germline trimming cut 4 bases from V and 5 bases from J; bases unmatched to any gene: 8. The CDR3 runs 15 residues. CDR3 in DNA: TGTGCCAGCAGCTACAACAGGGGGCGCCGGACTGAAGCTTTCTTT. Protein product: CASSYNRGRRTEAFF.

This clone is a singleton in its sample. This rearrangement joins TRBV28 to TRBJ1-2; TRBD1 is a possible D gene (5 bases). The germline CDR1 and CDR2 sequences are MDHEN and SYDVKM. The CDR3 spans 14 residues. V dropped 5 bases and J dropped 7 bases, with 17 bases sitting between them. The CDR3 spells CASSTGAKLGGYTF. CDR3 nucleotide sequence: TGTGCCAGCAGTACCGGGGCAAAGTTGGGTGGCTACACCTTC.

This sequence joins TRBV2 and TRBJ1-5, with 7 bases identical to TRBD1. The CDR3 spans 16 residues. Germline V CDR1 and CDR2: SNHLY, FYNNEI. The V and J ends lost 4 bases and 3 bases, in that order; junction bases with no gene match: 9. CDR3 sequence: CASSGQSTGYNQPQHF. Written as DNA, the CDR3 is TGTGCCAGCAGTGGTCAATCGACAGGGTACAATCAGCCCCAGCATTTT. Supplemented by reference TRBV2 and TRBJ1-5, the full variable domain reads EPEVTQTPSHQVTQMGQEVILRCVPISNHLYFYWYRQILGQKVEFLVSFYNNEISEKSEIFDDQFSVERPDGSNFTLKIRSTKLEDSAMYFCASSGQSTGYNQPQHFGDGTRLSIL.

This clone was found once. The chain employs TRBV9 and TRBJ1-2; D might be TRBD1 (5 bases). Between the trimmed V and J ends, which lost 3 bases and 7 bases, there was a span of 19 bases. Germline lookup yields CDR1 SGDLS and CDR2 YYNGEE. The CDR3 extends over 15 amino acids. The DNA for the CDR3 is TGTGCCAGCAGCGCACCAAGAACAGGTCTCTCTGGCTACACCTTC. Protein: CASSAPRTGLSGYTF.

The rearrangement uses TRBV11-3 and TRBJ2-7; tentative D call: TRBD2 (6 bases). The CDR3 sequence is 17 residues long. The V and J ends lost 6 bases and 0 bases respectively, with 21 bases between them. Looked up from germline, CDR1 is SGHNT and CDR2 is YENEEA. This CDR3 reads CASSNWDFTASSYEQYF. The CDR3, as DNA: TGTGCCAGCAGTAACTGGGACTTTACCGCCAGCTCCTACGAGCAGTACTTC.

CDR3 nucleotide sequence: TGTGCCAGCAGGGGATCAGGGCGCAATCAGCCCCAGCATTTT. Its protein product is CASRGSGRNQPQHF. The chain recombines TRBV28 with TRBJ1-5; D may be TRBD1 (5 bases). Trimming shortened V by 6 bases and J by 2 bases, and 11 bases separated the two germline ends. Germline V gives CDR1 MDHEN, CDR2 SYDVKM. The CDR3 runs 14 residues.

In the case of this clone: The sample contains more than one DNA sequence encoding this CDR3. The V call is TRBV27, the J call TRBJ1-5; D gene uncertain. The germline V gene has CDR1 MNHEY and CDR2 SMNVEV (reference sequence). The V end was cut by 3 bases, the J end by 3 bases, with 3 bases between. This CDR3 spans 12 amino acids. CDR3 sequence (DNA): TGTGCCAGCAGTTTGCCCAATCAGCCCCAGCATTTT. Translation gives CASSLPNQPQHF.

A single count supports this clone. The chain employs TRBV5-1 and TRBJ1-6; 10 bases are shared with TRBD1. After removal of 2 bases from V and 7 bases from J, the junction contained 3 bases not matched to a gene. The CDR3 length is 15 residues. Germline values: CDR1 SGHRS, CDR2 YFSETQ. The CDR3 spells CASSFGGQGNSPLHF. The DNA for the CDR3 is TGCGCCAGCAGCTTTGGGGGACAGGGGAATTCACCCCTCCACTTT. Drawing the rest from reference TRBV5-1 and TRBJ1-6, the complete variable domain is KAGVTQTPRYLIKTRGQQVTLSCSPISGHRSVSWYQQTPGQGLQFLFEYFSETQRNKGNFPGRFSGRQFSNSRSEMNVSTLELGDSALYLCASSFGGQGNSPLHFGNGTRLTVT.

The V gene is TRBV5-4, the J gene TRBJ2-5, with 8 bases lining up with TRBD2. The V and J ends lost 0 bases and 1 base, in that order; junction bases with no gene match: 2. CDR3 length: 15 amino acids. CDR1 is SGHNT and CDR2 is YYREEE in the germline V gene (reference sequence). The CDR3 DNA reads as TGTGCCAGCAGCTTGGCAGCGGGGGCCCAAGAGACCCAGTACTTC. Amino acids: CASSLAAGAQETQYF.

This sequence joins TRBV14 and TRBJ2-1; D is undetermined. The CDR3 extends over 18 amino acids. V lost 3 bases, J lost 6 bases, and 24 bases lay in between. Germline V gives CDR1 SGHDN, CDR2 FVKESK. CDR3 nucleotide sequence: TGTGCCAGCAGCCACCTAGGTGCAGCTTTATCGCCCCGCAATGAGCAGTTCTTC. This sequence encodes CASSHLGAALSPRNEQFF.

The rearrangement uses TRBV27 and TRBJ1-5; a weak D match, TRBD1 (6 bases). The CDR3 is 14 residues long. V lost 2 bases and J lost 7, with 12 bases in between. Germline V gene sequence: CDR1 MNHEY, CDR2 SMNVEV (reference sequence). The CDR3 reads CASSLAGEDQPQHF. CDR3 DNA sequence: TGTGCCAGCAGTTTAGCAGGGGAGGACCAGCCCCAGCATTTT.

V is TRBV4-3 and J is TRBJ1-2; 7 nucleotides line up with TRBD1. With V trimmed by 4 bases and J by 0 bases, 5 bases remained unmatched. The CDR3 totals 15 residues. The germline gives CDR1 LGHNA, CDR2 YSLEER. The CDR3 reads CASSLRDRTNYGYTF. In DNA, the CDR3 is TGCGCCAGCAGCCTCAGGGACAGAACTAACTATGGCTACACCTTC.

This clone has just a few counts. The chain couples TRBV3-1 (or the pseudogene TRBV3-2) to TRBJ1-2; no clear D. The germline V gene encodes CDR1 LGHDT and CDR2 YNNKEL (reference sequence). The CDR3 sequence is 14 residues long. Trimming shortened V by 2 bases and J by 4 bases, and 11 bases separated the two germline ends. CDR3 DNA: TGTGCCAGCAGCCAAAGGCAGATTATCTATGGCTACACCTTC. Amino acids: CASSQRQIIYGYTF.

In this sample, this clone turned up once. The gene calls are TRBV7-9 and TRBJ1-1; 7 nucleotides line up with TRBD1. The CDR3 sequence is 14 residues long. Trimming at V came to 6 bases and at J to 0 bases, leaving 4 bases not matched to a gene. Germline assignment: CDR1 SEHNR and CDR2 FQNEAQ (reference sequence). CDR3 in amino acids: CASRFTGVNTEAFF. Written as DNA, the CDR3 is TGTGCCAGCAGATTCACAGGGGTGAACACTGAAGCTTTCTTT. Based on the CDR3 plus reference TRBV7-9 and TRBJ1-1, the full variable domain is DTGVSQNPRHKITKRGQNVTFRCDPISEHNRLYWYRQTLGQGPEFLTYFQNEAQLEKSRLLSDRFSAERPKGSFSTLEIQRTEQGDSAMYLCASRFTGVNTEAFFGQGTRLTVV.

The chain combines TRBV7-3 with TRBJ1-6, with a possible D match to TRBD1 (6 bases). Germline V gene data show CDR1 as SGHTA and CDR2 as FQGTGA. V was trimmed by 5 bases and J by 8 bases, leaving 13 bases between them. The CDR3 length is 14 residues. The CDR3 loop is CASSQQGRDSPLHF. The CDR3 DNA reads as TGTGCCAGCAGCCAACAGGGTAGGGATTCACCCCTCCACTTT.

The chain has TRBV4-1 and TRBJ2-1, with 11 bases matching TRBD2. V dropped 6 bases and J dropped 6; count of bases not matched to a gene: 7. This CDR3 spans 15 amino acids. CDR1 and CDR2 (germline): MGHRA, YSYEKL. CDR3 region: CASRTLAGDGNEQFF. The CDR3 DNA sequence: TGCGCCAGCAGAACACTAGCGGGAGATGGCAATGAGCAGTTCTTC.

The CDR3 bases are TGTGCCAGTAGCCCCGCCGTAGTTGCCTACGAGCAGTACTTC. It encodes CASSPAVVAYEQYF. The chain carries TRBV19 and TRBJ2-7; unclear D gene. Germline assignment: CDR1 LNHDA and CDR2 SQIVND (reference sequence). This CDR3 region has 14 residues. Trimming removed 6 bases at V and 2 bases at J, with 14 bases between.

The rearrangement uses TRBV18 and TRBJ1-2; D gene unclear. Trimming cost V 3 bases and J 8 bases, with 16 bases left between them. This CDR3 has 14 amino acids. Germline CDR1 is KGHSH and CDR2 is LQKENI. In nucleotides, the CDR3 is TGTGCCAGCTCACCCCAAGGTGGCCCGGGAGGCTACACCTTC. It is translated as CASSPQGGPGGYTF.

CDR3 sequence: CASRVTTGGQKLFF. The DNA for the CDR3 is TGTGCCAGCAGGGTGACAACAGGGGGCCAAAAACTGTTTTTT. The V and J genes are TRBV6-5 and TRBJ1-4; 9 bases are shared with TRBD1. Germline CDR1 reads MNHEY; CDR2 reads SVGAGI. The ends lost 6 bases at V and 9 bases at J; junction bases unmatched: 8. The CDR3 contains 14 residues.

The rearrangement joins TRBV6-4 to TRBJ1-2, with D possibly TRBD1 on 5 matching bases. The CDR3 is 13 amino acids. Germline CDR1 reads MRHNA; CDR2 reads SNTAGT. V gave up 4 bases and J gave up 6 bases, with 12 bases separating them. The CDR3 loop reads CASSAQEGDGYTF. The DNA of the CDR3 is TGTGCCAGCAGTGCACAGGAGGGAGATGGCTACACCTTC.

V is TRBV30 and J is TRBJ1-1; D may be TRBD1 (6 bases). Trimming took off 8 bases at V and 8 bases at J, with 18 bases between the two ends. This CDR3 is built from 12 residues. CDR1 is GTSNPN and CDR2 is SVGIG in the germline V gene (reference sequence). CDR3 sequence: CAQIAGTPEAFF. The CDR3 DNA follows: TGTGCCCAGATTGCCGGGACACCAGAAGCTTTCTTT.

V and J are TRBV12-3 or TRBV12-4 and TRBJ1-2; TRBD1 is a possible D gene (5 bases). V lost 7 bases and J lost 2, with 11 bases in between. This CDR3 has 13 amino acids. The CDR3: CASTWGGNYGYTF. In DNA form, the CDR3 reads TGTGCCAGCACCTGGGGGGGGAACTATGGCTACACCTTC.

The V call is TRBV10-1, the J call TRBJ2-1; D gene uncertain. The V end lost 6 bases, the J end lost 0 bases, and 6 bases lay between the germline ends. The CDR3 consists of 13 residues. Germline V CDR1 and CDR2: WNHNN, SYGVQD (reference sequence). The CDR3 spells CASSPGSYNEQFF. The CDR3 DNA reads as TGCGCCAGCAGCCCCGGCTCCTACAATGAGCAGTTCTTC.

CDR3 region: CATIDGGAVNTEAFF. In DNA, the CDR3 is TGTGCCACAATCGACGGGGGGGCAGTGAACACTGAAGCTTTCTTT. The V call is TRBV19, the J call TRBJ1-1; TRBD1 might be the D (6 bases). Between the trimmed V and J ends, which lost 10 bases and 0 bases, there was a span of 18 bases. This CDR3 is 15 amino acids long. CDR1 is LNHDA, CDR2 SQIVND, per germline (reference sequence).

V usage is TRBV11-2 and J usage is TRBJ1-2; 7 bases are shared with TRBD1. Germline lookup yields CDR1 SGHAT and CDR2 FQNNGV. The CDR3 extends over 16 amino acids. J was trimmed by 2 bases and V by 4 bases; bases with no gene match: 10. Written as DNA, the CDR3 is TGTGCCAGCAGCTCCGGCGGGTTACAGGGGAACTATGGCTACACCTTC. This codes for CASSSGGLQGNYGYTF.

The chain couples TRBV7-2 to TRBJ2-3; 7 nucleotides agree with TRBD2. The junction had 12 bases not matched to a gene; V was cut back by 2 bases and J by 7 bases. The germline V gene has CDR1 SGHTA and CDR2 FQGNSA. This CDR3 is built from 16 residues. CDR3 loop: CASSLLPGGSWNTQYF. CDR3 bases: TGTGCCAGCAGCTTACTCCCGGGGGGTTCATGGAATACGCAGTATTTT.

The V gene is TRBV9, the J gene TRBJ2-3; D gene uncertain. Trimming stripped 1 base from V and 4 bases from J, with 10 bases between. The CDR3 covers 14 residues. CDR1 SGDLS and CDR2 YYNGEE come from the germline V gene. DNA for the CDR3: TGTGCCAGCAGCGTATTCTTTGAGTCAGATACGCAGTATTTT. Amino acids: CASSVFFESDTQYF.

The chain employs TRBV6-2 or TRBV6-3 and TRBJ1-2; 9 nucleotides match TRBD1. V lost 5 bases, J lost 3 bases, and 4 bases stayed unmatched. The CDR3 is 14 residues long. Per germline, CDR1 MNHEY and CDR2 SVGEGT. In DNA, the CDR3 is TGTGCCAGCAGTCACAGGGGGCAGGACTATGGCTACACCTTC. Protein product: CASSHRGQDYGYTF.

The chain is built from TRBV11-1 and TRBJ2-4; D might be TRBD1 (5 bases). The ends were cut back, 4 bases at V and 8 bases at J, with 12 bases in the middle. Germline lookup yields CDR1 SGHAT and CDR2 FQDESV (reference sequence). This CDR3 comprises 13 residues. The CDR3 sequence: CASSSPPGYIQYF. The CDR3, as DNA: TGTGCCAGCAGCTCTCCACCAGGGTACATTCAGTACTTC.